This TCR beta chain was identified in a study of neurological immune-mediated disorders. MiXCR was run by TCRdb on the 5' RACE reads, yielding one entry per CDR3 protein. The table lists about 66,000 distinct CDR3 sequences, around 3% of them singletons. This CDR3 has 16 residues. With 3 bases removed from V and 0 bases from J, the gap between germline ends came to 14 bases. Germline CDR1 is SNHLY and CDR2 is FYNNEI. This receptor was taken from a man in his forties or fifties with multiple sclerosis. Sequences were obtained from PBMCs. The chain is built from TRBV2 and TRBJ1-1; D remains unclear. For the CDR3, the DNA is TGTGCCAGCAGTGATCCGGCGCGCCGCATGAACACTGAAGCTTTCTTT. Amino acids: CASSDPARRMNTEAFF. The full variable domain, its missing parts supplied by reference TRBV2 and TRBJ1-1, is EPEVTQTPSHQVTQMGQEVILRCVPISNHLYFYWYRQILGQKVEFLVSFYNNEISEKSEIFDDQFSVERPDGSNFTLKIRSTKLEDSAMYFCASSDPARRMNTEAFFGQGTRLTVV.